Listed below are T cell receptor beta chains from one sample, sequenced in a study of blood T cell repertoires in COVID-19. The table came from immunoSEQ multiplex PCR; TCRdb's copy has only in-frame clones and leaves some out. The sample has roughly 39,000 clones; around 86% are singletons. Material for sequencing was peripheral blood. The receptors derive from a man in his fifties with active or convalescent COVID-19. Both conserved end residues are trimmed from each CDR3.

TRBV2,ASSTGVGYSNQPQH
TRBV13,ASSLEGTFPLAGGLNEQF
TRBV2,ASSRTGTGDEKLF
TRBV24-1,ATSESERSGNTIY
TRBV9,ASSPGLAGGPQF
TRBV5-8,ASSLTSGGQF
TRBV7-6,ASSRDRDTEAF
TRBV29-1,SVVPGGDSYNEQF
TRBV7-3,ASSLTLLAGGQNEQF
TRBV5-1,ASSPGRDRASTGANVLT
TRBV7-3,ASSSEGRSAGPQY
TRBV7-3,ASSPGDTMTYEQY
TRBV5-1,ASSLGGGEEKLF
TRBV7-9,ASSLGDIGNQPQH
TRBV5-1,ASSGTGTKNIQY
TRBV30,AWSEGGTSYEQY
TRBV5-6,ASSQPDRPYGYT
TRBV7-3,ASSLQGTVTGELF
TRBV7-7,ASSLGRGSRTDTQY
TRBV3-1/TRBV3-2,ASSFLQGTEAF
TRBV5-1,ASIPSGGATDTQY
TRBV27,ASSLSISGTGVKGYT
TRBV5-4,ASSPGQDIDTQY
TRBV10-3,AISESTVANYGYT
TRBV15,ATSRGDSPSNYGYT
TRBV13,ASSFARGTEAF
TRBV24-1,ATSDSLGGRANTGELF
TRBV12-1,ASTLRLAAVDNEQF
TRBV19,ASSIESGRAFQNEQF